These 2 T cell receptor beta chains were all obtained from the same sample, sequenced in a study of shared T cell receptors in the human thymus. Data came from immunoSEQ multiplex PCR; TCRdb stores just in-frame clones and leaves some out. The table shows hundreds of thousands of clones, with more than 75% occurring only once. This sample also belongs to another study, concerning human thymus T cells.

Material for sequencing was thymocytes. These receptors all come from a boy younger than two with a congenital heart defect.

This clone was seen only once. This chain links TRBV5-6 with TRBJ2-2, with a weak D call TRBD1 (6 bases). V lost 7 bases to trimming and J lost 0 bases, with 25 bases between them. There are 19 residues in the CDR3. Germline CDR1 is SGHDT and CDR2 is YYEEEE. CDR3 in amino acids: CASLARSFEGHTNTGELFF. DNA for the CDR3: TGTGCCAGCCTCGCGAGATCTTTTGAGGGACATACGAACACCGGGGAGCTGTTTTTT.

CDR3 region: CASSLIGGGDEKLFF. CDR3 DNA: TGTGCCAGCAGCTTGATAGGTGGGGGGGATGAAAAACTGTTTTTT. The rearrangement joins TRBV28 to TRBJ1-4, with a possible D match to TRBD1 (5 bases). The CDR3 totals 15 residues. Germline V lookup: CDR1 MDHEN, CDR2 SYDVKM. The germline V and J ends were trimmed by 6 bases and 6 bases, with 17 bases remaining between them.